This record concerns one T cell receptor beta chain sequence. CDR1 and CDR2 from the germline V gene are LGHNT and FRNRAP. CDR3 length equals 17 residues. The V and J ends lost 5 bases and 5 bases, in that order; junction bases with no gene match: 14. Original analysis: Estimation of nucleated cell counts relied on the amplification of reference gene primers. Assay: immunoSEQ multiplex PCR; the TCRdb copy retains only in-frame clones and omits some. That table is the source of V, J and clone size, and D and trimming were worked out from the DNA. The table shows 150,000 or so clones, with about 81% occurring only once. The data stem from a study of blood T cell repertoires in COVID-19. Overall study: T cells, B-cell-depleted T cells, or PBMCs supplied cDNA or gDNA.

The sample comprised peripheral blood. The rearrangement joins TRBV12-5 to TRBJ2-7; TRBD1 matches at 11 bases. This TCR came from a human donor in a cohort sampled during active COVID-19. CDR3 sequence: CASGIPTGTGGLNEQYF. CDR3 nucleotides: TGTGCTAGTGGTATACCAACCGGGACAGGGGGTCTCAACGAGCAGTACTTC.